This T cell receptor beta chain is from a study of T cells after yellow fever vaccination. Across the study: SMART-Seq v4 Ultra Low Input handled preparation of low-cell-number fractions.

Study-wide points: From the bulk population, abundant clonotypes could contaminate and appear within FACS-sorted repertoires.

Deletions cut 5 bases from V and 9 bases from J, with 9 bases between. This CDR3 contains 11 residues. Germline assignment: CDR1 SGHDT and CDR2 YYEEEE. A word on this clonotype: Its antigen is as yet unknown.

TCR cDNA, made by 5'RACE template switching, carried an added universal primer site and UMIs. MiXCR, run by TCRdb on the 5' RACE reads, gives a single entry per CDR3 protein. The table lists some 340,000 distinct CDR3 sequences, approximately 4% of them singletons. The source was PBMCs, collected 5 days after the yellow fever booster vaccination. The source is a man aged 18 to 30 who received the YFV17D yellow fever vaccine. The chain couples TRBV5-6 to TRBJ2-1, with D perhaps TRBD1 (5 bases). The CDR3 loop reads CASRDQGEQFF. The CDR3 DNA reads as TGTGCCAGCAGGGACCAGGGTGAGCAGTTCTTC.